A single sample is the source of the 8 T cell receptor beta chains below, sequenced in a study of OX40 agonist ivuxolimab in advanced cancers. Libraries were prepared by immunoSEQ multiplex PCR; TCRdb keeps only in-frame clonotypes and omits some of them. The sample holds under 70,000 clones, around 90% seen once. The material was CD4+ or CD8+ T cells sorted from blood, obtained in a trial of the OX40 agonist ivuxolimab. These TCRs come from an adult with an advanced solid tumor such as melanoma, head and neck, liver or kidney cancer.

DNA of the CDR3: TGTGCCAGCTCAGCCAGGGGGCCTACCGGGGAGCTGTTTTTT. Amino acids: CASSARGPTGELFF. V usage is TRBV18 and J usage is TRBJ2-2; the match to TRBD1 covers 8 bases. From germline, CDR1 is KGHSH and CDR2 LQKENI. The trim removed 5 bases at V and 5 bases at J, leaving 4 bases unmatched. The CDR3 loop spans 14 amino acids.

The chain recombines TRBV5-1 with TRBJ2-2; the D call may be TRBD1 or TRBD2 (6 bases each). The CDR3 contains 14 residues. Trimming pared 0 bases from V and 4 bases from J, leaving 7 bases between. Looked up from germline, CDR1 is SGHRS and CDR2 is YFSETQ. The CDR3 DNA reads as TGCGCCAGCAGCTTGGAGGGGGGCACCGGGGAGCTGTTTTTT. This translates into CASSLEGGTGELFF.

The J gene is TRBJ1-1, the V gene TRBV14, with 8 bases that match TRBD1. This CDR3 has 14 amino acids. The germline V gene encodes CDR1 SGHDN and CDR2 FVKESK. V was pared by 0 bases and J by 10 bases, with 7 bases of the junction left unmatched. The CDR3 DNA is TGTGCCAGCAGCCAAGACCCAGGGGGCAGAGGAGCTTTCTTT. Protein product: CASSQDPGGRGAFF.

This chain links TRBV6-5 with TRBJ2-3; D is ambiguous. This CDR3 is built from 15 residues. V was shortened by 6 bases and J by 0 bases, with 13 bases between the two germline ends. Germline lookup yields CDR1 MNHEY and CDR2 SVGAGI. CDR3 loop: CASSWATPSTDTQYF. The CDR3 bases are TGTGCCAGCAGCTGGGCCACTCCTAGCACAGATACGCAGTATTTT.

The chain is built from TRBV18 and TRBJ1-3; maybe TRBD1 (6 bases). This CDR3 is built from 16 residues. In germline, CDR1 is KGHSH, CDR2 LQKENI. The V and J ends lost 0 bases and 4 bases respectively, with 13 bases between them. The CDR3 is CASSPPGHRSGNTIYF. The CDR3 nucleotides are TGTGCCAGCTCACCACCGGGACACCGGTCGGGAAACACCATATATTTT. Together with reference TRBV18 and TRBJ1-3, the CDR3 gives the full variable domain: NAGVMQNPRHLVRRRGQEARLRCSPMKGHSHVYWYRQLPEEGLKFMVYLQKENIIDESGMPKERFSAEFPKEGPSILRIQQVVRGDSAAYFCASSPPGHRSGNTIYFGEGSWLTVV.

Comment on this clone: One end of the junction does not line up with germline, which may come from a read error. The CDR3 bases are TGTGCTAGTGGCGGGACCGGCGGCTTAGTCTTT. Its protein product is CASGGTGGLVF. This chain connects TRBV12-5 to TRBJ1-1; perhaps TRBD1 as D (5 bases). The CDR3 has 11 amino acids. In germline, CDR1 is LGHNT, CDR2 FRNRAP.

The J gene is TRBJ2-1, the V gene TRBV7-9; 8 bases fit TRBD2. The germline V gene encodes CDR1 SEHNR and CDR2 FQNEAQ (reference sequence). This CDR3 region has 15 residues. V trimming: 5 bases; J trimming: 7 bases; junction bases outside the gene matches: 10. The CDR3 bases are TGTGCCAGCAGCGCCGAACCGGGGGGGATAAATGAGCAGTTCTTC. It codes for CASSAEPGGINEQFF.

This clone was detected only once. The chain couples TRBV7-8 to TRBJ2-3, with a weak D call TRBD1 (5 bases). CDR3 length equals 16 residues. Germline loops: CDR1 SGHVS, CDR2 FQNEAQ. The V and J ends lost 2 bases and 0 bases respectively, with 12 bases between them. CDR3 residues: CASSLLGPTSTDTQYF. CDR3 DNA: TGTGCCAGCAGCTTATTGGGGCCAACCAGCACAGATACGCAGTATTTT.